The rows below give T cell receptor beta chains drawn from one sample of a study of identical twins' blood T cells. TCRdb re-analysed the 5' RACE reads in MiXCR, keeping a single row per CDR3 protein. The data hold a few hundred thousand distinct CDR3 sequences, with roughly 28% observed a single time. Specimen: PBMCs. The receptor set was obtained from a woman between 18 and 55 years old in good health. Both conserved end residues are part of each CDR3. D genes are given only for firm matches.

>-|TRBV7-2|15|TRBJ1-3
CASSLRTSSGNTIYF
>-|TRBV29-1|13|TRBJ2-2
CSVDEGNTGELFF
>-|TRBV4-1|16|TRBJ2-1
CASSQRGGDSYNEQFF
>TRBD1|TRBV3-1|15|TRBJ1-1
CASSRKQGVNTEAFF
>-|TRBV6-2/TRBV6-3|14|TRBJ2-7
CASSYLGGLYEQYF
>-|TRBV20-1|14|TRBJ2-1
CSAGKDGGSNEQFF
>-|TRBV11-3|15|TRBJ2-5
CASSLGTWVAETQYF
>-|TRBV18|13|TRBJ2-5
CASSRTIQGTQYF
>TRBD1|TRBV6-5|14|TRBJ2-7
CASRKTGLYYEQYF
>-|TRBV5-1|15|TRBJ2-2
CASSLAPSKDGELFF
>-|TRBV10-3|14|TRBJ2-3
CAIMGDSSTDTQYF
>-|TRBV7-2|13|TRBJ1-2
CASRISGGYGYTF
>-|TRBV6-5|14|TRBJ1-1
CASSGTRVRTEAFF
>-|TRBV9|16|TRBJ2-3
CASSTYRDPSTDTQYF
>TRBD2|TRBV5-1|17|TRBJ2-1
CASSLGLAGGFYNEQFF
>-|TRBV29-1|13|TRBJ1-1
CSVEREGSSEAFF
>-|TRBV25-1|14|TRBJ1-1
CASSRSGGLQEAFF
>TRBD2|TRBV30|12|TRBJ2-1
CAWTSGTNEQFF
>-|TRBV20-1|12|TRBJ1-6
CSAREANSPLHF
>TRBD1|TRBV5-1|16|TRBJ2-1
CASSHYWDRGSNEQFF
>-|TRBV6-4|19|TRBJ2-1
CARSPPLRRGLSSYNEQFF
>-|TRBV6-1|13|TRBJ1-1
CASASLGGYEAFF
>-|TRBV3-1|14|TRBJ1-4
CASSRSAFDEKLFF
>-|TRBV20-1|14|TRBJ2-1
CSASPRVARNEQFF
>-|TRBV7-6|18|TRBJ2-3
CASSPDVRPPLSTDTQYF
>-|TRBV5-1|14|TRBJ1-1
CASSLASGEGWAFF
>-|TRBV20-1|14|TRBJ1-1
CSARGDCGHTEAFF
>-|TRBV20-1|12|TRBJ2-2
CSASRNTGELFF
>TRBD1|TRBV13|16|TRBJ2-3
CASSLGGRGITDTQYF
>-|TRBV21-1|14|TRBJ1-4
CASSNGSPNEKLFF
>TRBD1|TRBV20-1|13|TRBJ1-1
CSAGGQGVTEAFF
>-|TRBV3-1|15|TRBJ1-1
CASSQYRGTNTEAFF
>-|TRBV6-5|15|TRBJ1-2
CASSYSSGSNYGYTF
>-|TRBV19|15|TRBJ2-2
CASSIVSQNTGELFF
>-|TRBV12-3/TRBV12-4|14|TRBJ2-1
CASSFGGLNNEQFF
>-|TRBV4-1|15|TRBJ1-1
CASSQVSRVDTEAFF
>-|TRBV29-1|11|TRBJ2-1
CSVRQVLVRFF
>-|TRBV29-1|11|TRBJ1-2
CSVVRDYGYTF
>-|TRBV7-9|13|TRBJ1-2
CASSLLQGNGYTF
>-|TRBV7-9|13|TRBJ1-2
CASSKDSLYGYTF
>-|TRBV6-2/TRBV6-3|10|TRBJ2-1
CASRGEKQFF
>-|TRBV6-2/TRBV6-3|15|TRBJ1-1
CASSYGLVRNTEAFF
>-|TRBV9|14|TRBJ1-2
CASSVDGGNYGYTF
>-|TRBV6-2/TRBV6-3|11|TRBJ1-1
CASEENTEAFF
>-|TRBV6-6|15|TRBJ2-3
CASSYEAAGTDTQYF
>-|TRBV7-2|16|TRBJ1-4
CASSPGGLATNEKLFF
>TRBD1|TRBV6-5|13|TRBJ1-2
CASSRTGDNGYTF
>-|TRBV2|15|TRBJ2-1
CASSEGFPLTNEQFF
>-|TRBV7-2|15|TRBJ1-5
CASSHTRGSYQPQHF
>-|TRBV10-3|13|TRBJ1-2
CAISQDPSGGYTF
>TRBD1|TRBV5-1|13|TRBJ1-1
CASSAGQGQGAFF
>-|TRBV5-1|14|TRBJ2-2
CASSRGENTGELFF
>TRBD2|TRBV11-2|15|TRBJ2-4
CASSPGTSRGDIQYF
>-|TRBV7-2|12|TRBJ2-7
CASSAGDYEQYF
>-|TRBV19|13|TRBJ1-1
CASSIAVNTEAFF
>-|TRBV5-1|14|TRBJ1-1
CASSSGTPNTEAFF
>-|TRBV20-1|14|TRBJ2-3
CSASGGSHPDTQYF
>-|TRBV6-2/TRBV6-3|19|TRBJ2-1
CASSYSRRGSKGSYNEQFF
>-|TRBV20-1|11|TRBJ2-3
CSARTWGTQYF